This T cell receptor (beta chain) derives from a study of neurological immune-mediated disorders. The wider study: Multiple sclerosis patients numbered some 35, of whom around 31 were relapsing-remitting and 3 secondary progressive. Points from the study as a whole: The study found no CDR3 amino acid sequences shared by expanded clones across subjects, suggesting private repertoires in all groups. The repertoires of 18 of 34 multiple sclerosis patients fell into one related-CDR3 cluster (a possible signature) under phylogenetic grouping.

The CDR3 extends over 14 amino acids. Germline CDR1 is SGHVS and CDR2 is FQNEAQ. Comment on this clonotype: Its specificity is not known. At one of its ends the junction is not consistent with the germline gene, which may arise from a read error.

The time point denotes: longitudinal time-point 2. With 10-nucleotide random UMIs included, cDNA was synthesized by 5'RACE. A single record per CDR3 protein comes from TCRdb applying MiXCR to the 5' RACE reads. The table lists about 80,000 distinct CDR3 sequences, 5.8% of them singletons. The clonotype comes from a woman aged 55-70 years with multiple sclerosis. Sequenced: PBMCs. The genes are TRBV7-8 and TRBJ1-5; D is unclear. The CDR3 is CVSSLYTSNHPQHF. As DNA, the CDR3 is TGTGTCAGCTCCCTTTACACGAGCAATCATCCCCAGCATTTT.